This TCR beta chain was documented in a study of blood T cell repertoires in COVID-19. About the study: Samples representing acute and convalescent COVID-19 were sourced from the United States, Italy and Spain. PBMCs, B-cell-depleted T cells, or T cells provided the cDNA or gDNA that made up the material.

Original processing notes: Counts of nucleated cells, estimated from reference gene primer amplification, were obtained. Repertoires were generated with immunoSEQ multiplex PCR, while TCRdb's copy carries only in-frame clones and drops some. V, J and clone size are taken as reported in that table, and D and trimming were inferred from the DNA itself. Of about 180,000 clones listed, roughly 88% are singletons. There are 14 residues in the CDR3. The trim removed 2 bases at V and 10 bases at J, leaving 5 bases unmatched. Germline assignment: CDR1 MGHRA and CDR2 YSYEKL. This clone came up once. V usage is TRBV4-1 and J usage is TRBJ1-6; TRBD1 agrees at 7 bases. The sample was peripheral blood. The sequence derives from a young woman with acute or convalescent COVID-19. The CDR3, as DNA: TGCGCCAGCAGCCAACGGGACAGTTTGTCACCCCTCCACTTT. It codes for CASSQRDSLSPLHF.